The 7 T cell receptor beta chains below come from one sample, sequenced in a study of Ad26.COV2.S vaccination and SARS-CoV-2 variants. Clones were read by immunoSEQ multiplex PCR, and TCRdb kept only the in-frame ones, dropping some. The table shows 200,000 to 300,000 clones, with roughly 90% occurring only once. Treatment of the sample: around 19 received Ad26.COV2.S at low or high dose, single or two shots; several received placebo; per-sample allocation not given. Sampling occurred on day 63 after the first vaccine or placebo injection. The sample was peripheral blood, taken in a trial of Ad26.COV2.S vaccine versus placebo. Receptors were obtained from a person aged 18-60 years who received the Ad26.COV2.S COVID-19 vaccine or a placebo.

The gene calls are TRBV25-1 and TRBJ1-1; D might be TRBD1 (6 bases). Germline V gene data show CDR1 as MGHDK and CDR2 as SYGVNS. The CDR3 runs 14 residues. The V end lost 5 bases, the J end lost 0 bases, and 10 bases lay between the germline ends. CDR3 in amino acids: CASSPGTMNTEAFF. CDR3 DNA: TGTGCCAGCAGTCCCGGGACAATGAACACTGAAGCTTTCTTT.

The chain uses TRBV19 and TRBJ1-1, with a weak D call TRBD1 (6 bases). CDR1 is LNHDA and CDR2 is SQIVND in the germline V gene (reference sequence). Trimming took off 3 bases at V and 1 base at J, with 9 bases between the two ends. This CDR3 contains 14 residues. The CDR3 spells CASSILGQNTEAFF. The CDR3, as DNA: TGTGCCAGTAGTATTTTGGGACAGAACACTGAAGCTTTCTTT.

This clone has just one count. The chain has TRBV5-4 and TRBJ2-1; TRBD2 matches 10 bases. Germline CDR1 SGHNT, CDR2 YYREEE (reference sequence). This CDR3 contains 16 residues. With 4 bases clipped from V and 1 base from J, the junction kept 5 bases outside the gene matches. In DNA form, the CDR3 reads TGTGCCAGCAGCCCGGGAGCGGGGGGGTCCTACAATGAGCAGTTCTTC. It codes for CASSPGAGGSYNEQFF.

The chain employs TRBV27 and TRBJ2-7; D unclear. The CDR3 is 14 amino acids. V lost 4 bases to trimming and J lost 7 bases, with 17 bases between them. CDR1 is MNHEY, CDR2 SMNVEV, per germline (reference sequence). CDR3 bases: TGTGCCAGCAGTTCCCTCACAGACGGTTGGGAGCAGTACTTC. Its protein is CASSSLTDGWEQYF.

The chain recombines TRBV6-5 with TRBJ2-2, with a weak D call TRBD1 (6 bases). The length of the CDR3 is 15 residues. Trimming took off 6 bases at V and 6 bases at J, with 17 bases between the two ends. Germline V lookup: CDR1 MNHEY, CDR2 SVGAGI. The CDR3 region is CASSLTLTGPGELFF. In DNA form, the CDR3 reads TGTGCCAGCAGCTTAACCCTGACAGGCCCCGGGGAGCTGTTTTTT.

V is TRBV28 and J is TRBJ1-4; D uncertain. Germline CDR1 reads MDHEN; CDR2 reads SYDVKM. This CDR3 region has 13 residues. The ends were cut back, 2 bases at V and 10 bases at J, with 11 bases in the middle. The CDR3 region is CASSLRSVRKLFF. The CDR3, as DNA: TGTGCCAGCAGTTTAAGGTCCGTCCGAAAACTGTTTTTT.

This clone was counted once. The chain uses TRBV4-3 and TRBJ2-3; 14 bases are shared with TRBD2. With 3 bases clipped from V and 0 bases from J, the junction kept 5 bases outside the gene matches. CDR3 length equals 18 residues. Germline V gene data show CDR1 as LGHNA and CDR2 as YSLEER. The CDR3: CASSHRLAGGPSTDTQYF. The DNA of the CDR3 is TGCGCCAGCAGCCATCGACTAGCGGGGGGGCCGAGCACAGATACGCAGTATTTT.